This T cell receptor (beta chain) comes out of a study of T cell responses to AZD1222 COVID-19 vaccine. Study findings and constraints: As reported, nearly half of all spike-specific TCRs target variant regions that are unmutated. Without day 14 samples, only post-peak T cell repertoires were studied. Increased Spike-specific TCR breadth and depth were observed after two AZD1222 doses. Donors were largely white British and mainly female; clonal diversity was possibly underestimated.

The CDR3 is 17 amino acids. Germline values: CDR1 LGHNA, CDR2 YNFKEQ. The V gene lost 2 bases and the J gene lost 1 base, with 18 bases spanning the gap. Only in-frame clones appear in the TCRdb table, and some are missing; sequencing was by immunoSEQ multiplex PCR. The sample comprises some 99,000 clones, around 87% of which are singletons, and around 4.4% rests with the top ten. On this clone itself: As yet, its antigen is unknown.

The TCR comes from an adult who received the AZD1222 COVID-19 vaccine. The rearrangement uses TRBV4-2 and TRBJ2-7; D is perhaps TRBD1 or TRBD2 (5 bases each). The specimen was peripheral blood, collected 28 days after the second AZD1222 dose. This chain's CDR3 is CASSQRGLAGRSYEQYF. The CDR3 nucleotides read TGTGCCAGCAGCCAAAGAGGGCTGGCAGGGCGGTCCTACGAGCAGTACTTC.